These 13 T cell receptor beta chains share one sample of origin, sequenced in a study of blood T cells in healthy people across ages. Using a J-beta primer mix together with a sample-barcoded 5' primer, a second PCR was run for about 7 to 12 cycles. Via MiXCR, TCRdb re-called the 5' RACE reads, giving one row per CDR3 protein. The repertoire holds hundreds of thousands of distinct CDR3 sequences, more than 55% seen once, with about a quarter in the top ten. What was sequenced was blood. Receptors were obtained from a man aged 35 to 55 in good health.

This clonotype was counted only a few times. J is TRBJ2-1 and V is TRBV20-1, with D perhaps TRBD1 or TRBD2 (5 bases each). Germline V lookup: CDR1 DFQATT, CDR2 SNEGSKA (reference sequence). The CDR3 spans 15 residues. Trimming removed 5 bases from V and 2 bases from J, with 16 bases in between. The CDR3 sequence: CSAAPGTSTYNEQFF. The DNA of the CDR3 is TGCAGTGCTGCCCCCGGGACCTCTACCTACAATGAGCAGTTCTTC.

The chain couples TRBV7-9 to TRBJ1-1; 9 nucleotides align to TRBD1. Germline CDR1 is SEHNR and CDR2 is FQNEAQ (reference sequence). This CDR3 is built from 15 residues. Losses at the gene ends were 4 bases for V and 3 bases for J; bases not matched to a gene: 6. The CDR3 coding sequence is TGTGCCAGCAGCTATATAGACAGGGGGTACACTGAAGCTTTCTTT. Protein: CASSYIDRGYTEAFF.

The genes are TRBV28 and TRBJ2-7; the match to TRBD1 covers 8 bases. The CDR3 extends over 16 amino acids. With 2 bases clipped from V and 0 bases from J, the junction kept 6 bases outside the gene matches. Germline CDR1 is MDHEN and CDR2 is SYDVKM. In nucleotides, the CDR3 is TGTGCCAGCAGTTTAGCGGGACAGGCCAACTCCTACGAGCAGTACTTC. Its protein is CASSLAGQANSYEQYF. The variable domain in full, completed from reference TRBV28 and TRBJ2-7, reads DVKVTQSSRYLVKRTGEKVFLECVQDMDHENMFWYRQDPGLGLRLIYFSYDVKMKEKGDIPEGYSVSREKKERFSLILESASTNQTSMYLCASSLAGQANSYEQYFGPGTRLTVT.

This chain uses TRBV30 with TRBJ1-2, with D perhaps TRBD1 (6 bases). The CDR3 has 13 amino acids. Trimming shortened V by 2 bases and J by 4 bases, and 11 bases separated the two germline ends. Germline CDR1 reads GTSNPN; CDR2 reads SVGIG (reference sequence). The DNA for the CDR3 is TGTGCCTGGAGTCGTAGGGACATCTATGGCTACACCTTC. Protein: CAWSRRDIYGYTF.

The rearrangement uses TRBV7-2 and TRBJ2-7; the match to TRBD2 covers 11 bases. The CDR3 consists of 15 residues. Germline CDR1 and CDR2: SGHTA and FQGNSA. The V and J ends lost 5 bases and 7 bases, in that order; junction bases with no gene match: 10. The CDR3: CASSATSGIKFEQYF. CDR3 coding DNA: TGTGCCAGCAGCGCGACTAGCGGGATAAAATTTGAGCAGTACTTC.

The DNA of the CDR3 is TGTGCCAGCAGCTTAGGGCTTCAGGGGGTAAATGAGCAGTTCTTC. Its protein is CASSLGLQGVNEQFF. The rearrangement links TRBV7-2 to TRBJ2-1, with 7 bases identical to TRBD1. The CDR3 covers 15 residues. V was pared by 1 base and J by 7 bases, with 7 bases of the junction left unmatched. Germline CDR1 reads SGHTA; CDR2 reads FQGNSA.

This clonotype was observed a handful of times. The rearrangement links TRBV11-1 to TRBJ1-5; D is unresolved. Germline lookup yields CDR1 SGHAT and CDR2 FQDESV (reference sequence). Trimming took 5 bases from V and 0 from J, leaving 8 bases between them. This CDR3 region has 14 residues. The CDR3 loop reads CASSPTVSNQPQHF. For the CDR3, the DNA is TGTGCCAGCAGCCCGACTGTTAGCAATCAGCCCCAGCATTTT.

As DNA, the CDR3 is TGTGCCAGCAGCCGGACTGCGGGAGACGAGCAGTACTTC. Its translation: CASSRTAGDEQYF. The rearrangement uses TRBV7-3 and TRBJ2-7; 7 nucleotides match TRBD2. CDR3 size: 13 residues. Germline-derived CDR1 and CDR2 are SGHTA and FQGTGA. The trim removed 5 bases at V and 5 bases at J, leaving 6 bases unmatched. Full variable domain (remainder filled in from reference TRBV7-3 and TRBJ2-7): GAGVSQTPSNKVTEKGKYVELRCDPISGHTALYWYRQSLGQGPEFLIYFQGTGAADDSGLPNDRFFAVRPEGSVSTLKIQRTERGDSAVYLCASSRTAGDEQYFGPGTRLTVT.

The chain has TRBV20-1 and TRBJ2-4; no firm D call. The J call is doubtful: the DNA matches TRBJ2-7 better. Per the germline V gene, CDR1 is DFQATT and CDR2 is SNEGSKA (reference sequence). The CDR3 extends over 15 amino acids. In nucleotides, the CDR3 is TGCAGTGCTCCCACTTTCGGGCCTTGGGGATACGAGCAGTACTTC. This sequence encodes CSAPTFGPWGYEQYF.

There are a few counts of this clonotype. The chain employs TRBV28 and TRBJ2-3; 13 bases align to TRBD2. The V gene end was trimmed by 4 bases and the J gene end by 2 bases; junction bases not matched to a gene: 18. The CDR3 length is 21 residues. From germline, CDR1 is MDHEN and CDR2 SYDVKM. The DNA of the CDR3 is TGTGCCAGCAGTTCAGAAAAGACTAGCGGGGGGCCCGATTTAGCCACAGATACGCAGTATTTT. Its translation: CASSSEKTSGGPDLATDTQYF.

Concerning this clonotype itself: Since a much larger clone is just one base distant, this may be a read error. The gene calls are TRBV6-2 or TRBV6-3 and TRBJ2-3, with a possible D match to TRBD2 (5 bases). Germline CDR1 is MNHEY and CDR2 is SVGEGT. V lost 2 bases, J lost 6 bases, and 24 bases lay in between. There are 18 residues in the CDR3. CDR3 amino acids: CASSYTAGSGKRVDTQYF. The CDR3 DNA reads TGTGCCAGCAGTTACACCGCCGGCAGCGGTAAACGGGTGGATACGCAGTATTTT.

CDR3 protein: CASSLDPGRSYYGYTF. The CDR3 bases are TGTGCCAGCAGCTTGGACCCTGGCAGGAGTTACTATGGCTACACCTTC. The chain recombines TRBV5-4 with TRBJ1-2; D uncertain. CDR1 and CDR2 (germline): SGHNT, YYREEE (reference sequence). This CDR3 contains 16 residues. The V end lost 0 bases, the J end lost 3 bases, and 15 bases lay between the germline ends.

The V call is TRBV29-1, the J call TRBJ2-5; 8 bases align to TRBD1. The CDR3 spans 12 residues. V shed 3 bases, J shed 9 bases, and the junction held 6 bases outside the gene matches. Germline V gene data show CDR1 as SQVTM and CDR2 as ANQGSEA. The CDR3: CSVDDRGGPQYF. The DNA for the CDR3 is TGCAGCGTTGATGACAGGGGCGGGCCCCAGTACTTC.